The 15 T cell receptor beta chains below were found in one sample sequenced in a study of blood T cells in healthy people across ages. Primers used in a second PCR of about 7 to 11 cycles were a sample-barcoded 5' primer and a J-beta primer mix. TCRdb recomputed calls from the 5' RACE reads with MiXCR, one row per CDR3 protein. In the table there are hundreds of thousands of distinct CDR3 sequences, 40% to 45% of which are singletons. The source material was blood. The receptors shown here come from a man aged 80 or over in good health.

This chain links TRBV7-2 with TRBJ2-1, with 7 positions matching TRBD2. The CDR3 runs 15 residues. V dropped 4 bases and J dropped 7; count of bases not matched to a gene: 10. Per the germline V gene, CDR1 is SGHTA and CDR2 is FQGNSA. This chain's CDR3 is CASSYMAASGNEQFF. CDR3 sequence (DNA): TGTGCCAGCAGCTACATGGCCGCTAGCGGAAATGAGCAGTTCTTC.

This clonotype was counted ten times or more. Its ends do not fully match the called genes, so a read error is possible. The V gene is TRBV7-2, the J gene TRBJ2-7; 9 nucleotides align to TRBD1. Germline lookup yields CDR1 SGHTA and CDR2 FQGNSA. CDR3 length equals 14 residues. The CDR3 sequence: CASSLQGAQYEQYF. In DNA, the CDR3 is TGCGCCAGCAGCCTACAGGGGGCCCAGTACGAGCAGTACTTC.

V is TRBV4-2 and J is TRBJ2-7; D may match TRBD1 or TRBD2 (6 bases each). There are 17 residues in the CDR3. Germline V gives CDR1 LGHNA, CDR2 YNFKEQ. The ends were cut back, 1 base at V and 3 bases at J, with 19 bases in the middle. The CDR3 is CASSQVRGESLSYEQYF. The CDR3 DNA reads TGTGCCAGCAGCCAAGTGAGGGGGGAGAGCCTAAGCTACGAGCAGTACTTC.

Comment on this clonotype: This may come from a read error, since a much larger clone is one base off. The genes are TRBV12-3 or TRBV12-4 and TRBJ2-4; D is unclear. The better agreement between TRBJ2-7 and the DNA end casts doubt on the J call. The CDR3 sequence is 13 residues long. CDR3 protein: CVSSQGRNYEQYF. In DNA form, the CDR3 reads TGTGTCAGCAGCCAAGGACGGAACTACGAGCAGTACTTC.

The chain couples TRBV7-2 to TRBJ2-1, with 11 bases that match TRBD2. The V gene end was trimmed by 3 bases and the J gene end by 4 bases; junction bases not matched to a gene: 5. The CDR3 extends over 16 amino acids. Germline V gene lookup returns CDR1 SGHTA and CDR2 FQGNSA. The CDR3 nucleotides read TGTGCCAGCAGCTTTGGGACTAGCGGAGGTTACAATGAGCAGTTCTTC. Amino acids: CASSFGTSGGYNEQFF.

This sequence joins TRBV4-1 and TRBJ2-5; possibly TRBD2 for D (7 bases). V lost 4 bases and J 11 bases, leaving 23 bases between the germline ends. Per the germline V gene, CDR1 is MGHRA and CDR2 is YSYEKL. CDR3 length: 15 residues. The CDR3, as DNA: TGCGCCAGCAGCCCAATAGGGGGGGGACCCAATGAGCAGTACTTC. Protein: CASSPIGGGPNEQYF.

This clonotype has more than one count but fewer than ten. The chain has TRBV4-3 and TRBJ1-2; D is undetermined. V was clipped by 0 bases and J by 6 bases, with 14 bases between them. Germline-derived CDR1 and CDR2 are LGHNA and YSLEER. The CDR3 runs 15 residues. CDR3 DNA sequence: TGCGCCAGCAGCCAAGATAATGAACGTGCGGATGGCTACACCTTC. Translated: CASSQDNERADGYTF.

V and J are TRBV28 and TRBJ2-1; 7 nucleotides match TRBD2. The junction had 13 bases not matched to a gene; V was cut back by 10 bases and J by 7 bases. Germline V lookup: CDR1 MDHEN, CDR2 SYDVKM. This CDR3 is 14 amino acids long. CDR3 in amino acids: CATLVAGVRNEQFF. The CDR3 DNA reads as TGTGCCACCCTCGTGGCGGGAGTTCGTAATGAGCAGTTCTTC.

This clonotype showed up many times. The genes are TRBV3-1 and TRBJ2-7, with D uncertain. The V end lost 5 bases, the J end lost 7 bases, and 12 bases lay between the germline ends. The CDR3 has 12 amino acids. The germline V gene encodes CDR1 LGHDT and CDR2 YNNKEL (reference sequence). For the CDR3, the DNA is TGTGCCAGCAGCACACAAGCCTCAGAGCAGTACTTC. Translation: CASSTQASEQYF.

V usage is TRBV30 and J usage is TRBJ2-5; no clear D gene. CDR3 length equals 13 residues. The V gene's germline CDR1 is GTSNPN and CDR2 SVGIG (reference sequence). Trimming stripped 2 bases from V and 2 bases from J, with 9 bases between. CDR3 DNA sequence: TGTGCCTGGAGTCTAGACCTACAAGAGACCCAGTACTTC. It codes for CAWSLDLQETQYF. The full variable domain, in which reference TRBV30 and TRBJ2-5 provide the parts outside the CDR3, is SQTIHQWPATLVQPVGSPLSLECTVEGTSNPNLYWYRQAAGRGLQLLFYSVGIGQISSEVPQNLSASRPQDRQFILSSKKLLLSDSGFYLCAWSLDLQETQYFGPGTRLLVL.

This chain links TRBV7-9 with TRBJ2-7; a possible D gene is TRBD1 (6 bases). Trimming shortened V by 5 bases and J by 2 bases, and 16 bases separated the two germline ends. The CDR3 is 15 residues long. Germline lookup yields CDR1 SEHNR and CDR2 FQNEAQ (reference sequence). CDR3 amino acids: CASSEVRDKTYEQYF. The CDR3 DNA follows: TGTGCCAGCAGCGAAGTAAGGGACAAAACCTACGAGCAGTACTTC.

The CDR3 bases are TGTGCCAGCTCACCATCGACTGAAGCTTTCTTT. Its translation: CASSPSTEAFF. The chain employs TRBV18 and TRBJ1-1; D unclear. The CDR3 contains 11 residues. The V end lost 2 bases, the J end lost 5 bases, and 3 bases lay between the germline ends. Germline V gene lookup returns CDR1 KGHSH and CDR2 LQKENI.

Concerning this clonotype: A read error may produce the germline difference seen at one junction end. This sequence joins TRBV4-3 and TRBJ1-2, with a possible D match to TRBD1 (6 bases). This CDR3 is built from 15 residues. Germline loops: CDR1 LGHNA, CDR2 YSLEER. The CDR3 sequence is CASSRYRDSNYGYTF. CDR3 bases: TGCGCCAGCAGCCGATACAGGGATTCTAATTATGGCTACACCTTC.

This clonotype has ten or more counts. The V call is TRBV12-3 or TRBV12-4, the J call TRBJ1-6, with unresolved D. V lost 6 bases and J lost 7, with 10 bases in between. The CDR3 contains 13 residues. The CDR3 reads CASSGPLNSPLHF. The CDR3 DNA sequence: TGTGCCAGCAGCGGGCCGTTGAATTCACCCCTCCACTTT.

This chain connects TRBV6-2 or TRBV6-3 to TRBJ1-2, with 8 positions matching TRBD1. V was clipped by 5 bases and J by 8 bases; unmatched bases: 7. The germline CDR1 and CDR2 sequences are MNHEY and SVGEGT. There are 13 residues in the CDR3. CDR3 sequence (DNA): TGTGCCAGCAGTGCGACCGGGACAGGAGGCTACACCTTC. It codes for CASSATGTGGYTF.